A selection of T cell receptor beta chains follows, all from one sample in a study of neurological immune-mediated disorders. A single record per CDR3 protein comes from TCRdb applying MiXCR to the 5' RACE reads. The repertoire holds approximately 9,400 distinct CDR3 sequences, with 20% to 25% as singletons. Sequenced input: CD8+ T cells from blood. Source of these receptors: a middle-aged woman with multiple sclerosis. The CDR3 runs from the conserved cysteine through the conserved F or W. A D gene is named only where the DNA matches it firmly. Size is stated for part of the rows, as once, few or many counts, or as a class when the clone is expanded.

CDR3 length: 14
J gene: TRBJ2-1
V gene: TRBV6-5
clone size: many
D gene: -
CDR3 protein: CASSYSTQNNEQFF
CDR3 DNA: TGTGCCAGCAGTTACTCGACGCAGAACAATGAGCAGTTCTTC

CDR3 length: 17
J gene: TRBJ2-3
V gene: TRBV5-5
clone size: medium-sized
D gene: -
CDR3 protein: CASSLDPAGSHTDTQYF
CDR3 DNA: TGTGCCAGCAGCTTAGACCCGGCAGGGTCCCACACAGATACGCAGTATTTT

CDR3 length: 16
J gene: TRBJ2-1
V gene: TRBV18
clone size: many
D gene: -
CDR3 protein: CASSPEVPATYNEQFF
CDR3 DNA: TGTGCCAGCTCACCAGAGGTGCCAGCTACCTACAATGAGCAGTTCTTC

CDR3 length: 12
J gene: TRBJ2-3
V gene: TRBV2
clone size: once
D gene: -
CDR3 protein: CASSEAVDTQYF
CDR3 DNA: TGTGCCAGCAGTGAAGCGGTAGATACGCAGTATTTT

CDR3 length: 14
J gene: TRBJ1-1
V gene: TRBV9
clone size: -
D gene: -
CDR3 protein: CASSPQMGATEAFF
CDR3 DNA: TGTGCCAGCAGCCCCCAAATGGGGGCCACTGAAGCTTTCTTT

CDR3 length: 13
J gene: TRBJ1-4
V gene: TRBV10-3
clone size: many
D gene: -
CDR3 protein: CAIRHVNNEKLFF
CDR3 DNA: TGTGCCATCCGTCACGTGAATAATGAAAAACTGTTTTTT

CDR3 length: 14
J gene: TRBJ2-1
V gene: TRBV10-2
clone size: many
D gene: -
CDR3 protein: CASLVTSRLYEQFF
CDR3 DNA: TGCGCCAGTCTAGTGACTAGTCGTTTGTATGAGCAGTTCTTC

CDR3 length: 13
J gene: TRBJ1-2
V gene: TRBV11-2
clone size: many
D gene: -
CDR3 protein: CASSLSSNYGYTF
CDR3 DNA: TGTGCCAGCAGCTTAAGTAGCAACTATGGCTACACCTTC

CDR3 length: 13
J gene: TRBJ1-5
V gene: TRBV29-1
clone size: once
D gene: -
CDR3 protein: CSVGRAFNQPQHF
CDR3 DNA: TGCAGCGTCGGGAGGGCCTTCAATCAGCCCCAGCATTTT

CDR3 length: 13
J gene: TRBJ2-1
V gene: TRBV19
clone size: -
D gene: -
CDR3 protein: CASSIWGNNEQFF
CDR3 DNA: TGTGCCAGTAGTATTTGGGGAAACAATGAGCAGTTCTTC

CDR3 length: 10
J gene: TRBJ1-1
V gene: TRBV12-3/TRBV12-4
clone size: medium-sized
D gene: -
CDR3 protein: CASMRTEAFF
CDR3 DNA: TGTGCCAGCATGAGGACTGAAGCTTTCTTT

CDR3 length: 13
J gene: TRBJ1-5
V gene: TRBV20-1
clone size: large
D gene: TRBD1
CDR3 protein: CSAHRQGQQPQHF
CDR3 DNA: TGCAGTGCACATCGACAGGGGCAACAGCCCCAGCATTTT

CDR3 length: 17
J gene: TRBJ2-1
V gene: TRBV10-3
clone size: -
D gene: TRBD2
CDR3 protein: CAISDPGLAGGLSEQFF
CDR3 DNA: TGTGCCATCAGCGACCCAGGCCTAGCGGGGGGGCTGAGTGAGCAGTTCTTC

CDR3 length: 13
J gene: TRBJ2-7
V gene: TRBV12-3/TRBV12-4
clone size: many
D gene: -
CDR3 protein: CASSFFVSYEQYF
CDR3 DNA: TGTGCCAGCAGTTTTTTTGTCTCCTACGAGCAGTACTTC

CDR3 length: 15
J gene: TRBJ2-7
V gene: TRBV6-1
clone size: few
D gene: -
CDR3 protein: CASSRAGSQTYEQYF
CDR3 DNA: TGTGCCAGCAGCAGGGCCGGGTCCCAAACCTACGAGCAGTACTTC

CDR3 length: 15
J gene: TRBJ2-1
V gene: TRBV10-3
clone size: medium-sized
D gene: -
CDR3 protein: CAISDPPDSYNEQFF
CDR3 DNA: TGTGCCATCAGTGATCCGCCCGACAGCTACAATGAGCAGTTCTTC

CDR3 length: 13
J gene: TRBJ1-2
V gene: TRBV12-3/TRBV12-4
clone size: -
D gene: -
CDR3 protein: CASSPSGAQGYTF
CDR3 DNA: TGTGCCAGCAGTCCCTCGGGGGCGCAGGGCTACACCTTC

CDR3 length: 15
J gene: TRBJ2-1
V gene: TRBV6-2/TRBV6-3
clone size: -
D gene: TRBD2
CDR3 protein: CASSPRLAGDNEQFF
CDR3 DNA: TGTGCCAGCAGCCCCAGACTAGCGGGGGACAATGAGCAGTTCTTC

CDR3 length: 14
J gene: TRBJ1-2
V gene: TRBV7-9
clone size: many
D gene: -
CDR3 protein: CASSLGGALYGYTF
CDR3 DNA: TGTGCCAGCAGCTTAGGAGGAGCTTTATATGGCTACACCTTC

CDR3 length: 13
J gene: TRBJ1-1
V gene: TRBV9
clone size: medium-sized
D gene: -
CDR3 protein: CASSSRGQAEAFF
CDR3 DNA: TGTGCCAGCAGCTCACGGGGCCAAGCTGAAGCTTTCTTT

CDR3 length: 18
J gene: TRBJ2-3
V gene: TRBV3-1
clone size: -
D gene: -
CDR3 protein: CASSQGKEGGAHTDTQYF
CDR3 DNA: TGTGCCAGCAGCCAAGGGAAGGAGGGGGGCGCCCACACAGATACGCAGTATTTT

CDR3 length: 17
J gene: TRBJ1-4
V gene: TRBV24-1
clone size: many
D gene: -
CDR3 protein: CATSDFQGTEANEKLFF
CDR3 DNA: TGTGCCACCAGTGATTTCCAGGGGACGGAGGCTAATGAAAAACTGTTTTTT

CDR3 length: 10
J gene: TRBJ2-5
V gene: TRBV10-2
clone size: medium-sized
D gene: -
CDR3 protein: CASSDGTQYF
CDR3 DNA: TGCGCCAGCAGTGATGGGACCCAGTACTTC

CDR3 length: 9
J gene: TRBJ2-5
V gene: TRBV29-1
clone size: many
D gene: -
CDR3 protein: CSVPGAQYF
CDR3 DNA: TGCAGCGTGCCGGGGGCCCAGTACTTC

CDR3 length: 15
J gene: TRBJ2-7
V gene: TRBV5-1
clone size: -
D gene: TRBD2
CDR3 protein: CASSLVLAGDYEQYF
CDR3 DNA: TGCGCCAGCAGCTTGGTTCTAGCGGGAGATTATGAGCAGTACTTC

CDR3 length: 15
J gene: TRBJ2-3
V gene: TRBV9
clone size: -
D gene: -
CDR3 protein: CASSVGGPSTDTQYF
CDR3 DNA: TGTGCCAGCAGTGTCGGGGGACCCTCCACAGATACGCAGTATTTT

CDR3 length: 16
J gene: TRBJ2-3
V gene: TRBV4-1
clone size: -
D gene: TRBD2
CDR3 protein: CASTLAGGRSTDTQYF
CDR3 DNA: TGCGCCAGCACCCTAGCGGGAGGGCGGTCCACAGATACGCAGTATTTT

CDR3 length: 16
J gene: TRBJ1-2
V gene: TRBV4-1
clone size: many
D gene: TRBD1
CDR3 protein: CASSRKTGRRDYGYTF
CDR3 DNA: TGCGCCAGCAGCCGGAAGACAGGGCGACGGGACTATGGCTACACCTTC

CDR3 length: 13
J gene: TRBJ1-5
V gene: TRBV3-1
clone size: medium-sized
D gene: -
CDR3 protein: CASSPSLGQPQHF
CDR3 DNA: TGTGCCAGCAGCCCCTCCTTAGGTCAGCCCCAGCATTTT

CDR3 length: 14
J gene: TRBJ2-1
V gene: TRBV5-1
clone size: medium-sized
D gene: -
CDR3 protein: CASSPGRKSNEQFF
CDR3 DNA: TGCGCCAGCAGCCCCGGACGCAAATCCAATGAGCAGTTCTTC

CDR3 length: 17
J gene: TRBJ1-4
V gene: TRBV9
clone size: medium-sized
D gene: -
CDR3 protein: CASSTFGQPLANEKLFF
CDR3 DNA: TGTGCCAGCAGCACATTTGGACAGCCGCTCGCTAATGAAAAACTGTTTTTT

CDR3 length: 17
J gene: TRBJ1-6
V gene: TRBV25-1
clone size: few
D gene: TRBD1
CDR3 protein: CASSTPGDSPYNSPLHF
CDR3 DNA: TGTGCCAGCAGTACCCCCGGGGACAGCCCTTATAATTCACCCCTCCACTTT

CDR3 length: 12
J gene: TRBJ1-4
V gene: TRBV6-2/TRBV6-3
clone size: many
D gene: -
CDR3 protein: CASRGWEEKLFF
CDR3 DNA: TGTGCCAGCAGAGGTTGGGAGGAAAAACTGTTTTTT

CDR3 length: 14
J gene: TRBJ2-2
V gene: TRBV5-1
clone size: many
D gene: -
CDR3 protein: CASTPRGNTGELFF
CDR3 DNA: TGCGCCAGCACCCCCAGGGGGAACACCGGGGAGCTGTTTTTT

CDR3 length: 13
J gene: TRBJ2-7
V gene: TRBV20-1
clone size: many
D gene: TRBD1
CDR3 protein: CSARQGVSYEQYF
CDR3 DNA: TGCAGTGCTCGACAGGGTGTCTCCTACGAGCAGTACTTC

CDR3 length: 14
J gene: TRBJ2-1
V gene: TRBV7-9
clone size: few
D gene: TRBD2
CDR3 protein: CASSLTSGGNEQFF
CDR3 DNA: TGTGCCAGCAGCTTGACTAGCGGGGGAAATGAGCAGTTCTTC

CDR3 length: 12
J gene: TRBJ1-5
V gene: TRBV4-2
clone size: many
D gene: -
CDR3 protein: CASSQGAQPQHF
CDR3 DNA: TGTGCCAGCAGCCAAGGGGCTCAGCCCCAGCATTTT

CDR3 length: 13
J gene: TRBJ1-4
V gene: TRBV10-3
clone size: medium-sized
D gene: -
CDR3 protein: CAARRAGDEKLFF
CDR3 DNA: TGTGCCGCCAGAAGGGCGGGGGATGAAAAACTGTTTTTT

CDR3 length: 17
J gene: TRBJ2-3
V gene: TRBV7-9
clone size: few
D gene: -
CDR3 protein: CASSLGLWGSSTDTQYF
CDR3 DNA: TGTGCCAGCAGCTTGGGCCTGTGGGGGTCTAGCACAGATACGCAGTATTTT

CDR3 length: 18
J gene: TRBJ1-6
V gene: TRBV27
clone size: -
D gene: TRBD1
CDR3 protein: CASSLLGDRNSLRSPLHF
CDR3 DNA: TGTGCCAGCAGTTTATTAGGGGACAGAAATTCGCTTCGTTCACCCCTCCACTTT

CDR3 length: 15
J gene: TRBJ2-7
V gene: TRBV4-2
clone size: -
D gene: -
CDR3 protein: CASSQDRVIVYEQYF
CDR3 DNA: TGTGCCAGCAGCCAAGATAGGGTAATAGTCTACGAGCAGTACTTC

CDR3 length: 13
J gene: TRBJ2-1
V gene: TRBV5-1
clone size: -
D gene: -
CDR3 protein: CASSLKSGNEQFF
CDR3 DNA: TGCGCCAGCAGCTTGAAATCGGGTAATGAGCAGTTCTTC

CDR3 length: 18
J gene: TRBJ1-3
V gene: TRBV4-1
clone size: many
D gene: -
CDR3 protein: CASSQAPRLRGAGNTIYF
CDR3 DNA: TGCGCCAGCAGCCAAGCCCCAAGGCTCCGGGGGGCTGGAAACACCATATATTTT

CDR3 length: 15
J gene: TRBJ1-2
V gene: TRBV3-1
clone size: many
D gene: -
CDR3 protein: CASSLSGVFSYGYTF
CDR3 DNA: TGTGCCAGCAGCCTCTCGGGGGTGTTTAGCTATGGCTACACCTTC

CDR3 length: 13
J gene: TRBJ2-1
V gene: TRBV12-5
clone size: many
D gene: TRBD2
CDR3 protein: CASGFLAGGPSFF
CDR3 DNA: TGTGCTAGTGGTTTTCTAGCGGGGGGGCCGAGTTTCTTC

CDR3 length: 13
J gene: TRBJ1-1
V gene: TRBV4-1
clone size: medium-sized
D gene: -
CDR3 protein: CASSHIGDTEAFF
CDR3 DNA: TGCGCCAGCAGCCATATAGGGGACACTGAAGCTTTCTTT

CDR3 length: 15
J gene: TRBJ2-1
V gene: TRBV5-1
clone size: medium-sized
D gene: TRBD1
CDR3 protein: CASSSGQGSVNEQFF
CDR3 DNA: TGCGCCAGCAGCTCGGGACAGGGGTCCGTTAATGAGCAGTTCTTC